This T cell receptor (beta chain) was identified during a study of cytomegalovirus exposure and HLA in healthy donors. CDR1 and CDR2 (germline): MGHRA, YSYEKL. The J segment lost 2 bases and the V segment lost 4 bases, leaving 10 bases of the junction unmatched. This CDR3 has 17 amino acids. Each donor was healthy, and each was a bone marrow donor. Overall study findings and caveats: Most of the CMV-associated TCR beta chains (in a later analysis) appeared to be HLA-restricted.

With respect to this clone: The target antigen is unknown.

The PCR employed 60 Vbeta primers together with 13 Jbeta primers. Sequenced by immunoSEQ multiplex PCR; TCRdb stores in-frame clones only, minus some. The sample records some 100,000 clones, around 70% being singletons. The source material was PBMCs. This chain links TRBV4-1 with TRBJ1-3; 8 bases match TRBD1. This receptor was identified in a woman aged 45 to 65 in good health and CMV-seropositive. CDR3 nucleotides: TGCGCCAGCAGCCCGCAACCTGCAGGGGGCACTGGAAACACCATATATTTT. This sequence encodes CASSPQPAGGTGNTIYF.